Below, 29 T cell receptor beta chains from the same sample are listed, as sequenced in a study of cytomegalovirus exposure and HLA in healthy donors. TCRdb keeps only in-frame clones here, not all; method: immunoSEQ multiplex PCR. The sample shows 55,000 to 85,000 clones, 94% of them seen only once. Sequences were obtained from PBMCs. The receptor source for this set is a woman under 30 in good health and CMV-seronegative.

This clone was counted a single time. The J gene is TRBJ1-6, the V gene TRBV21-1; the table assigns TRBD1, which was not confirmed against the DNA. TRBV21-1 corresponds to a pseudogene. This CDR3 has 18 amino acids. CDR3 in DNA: TGTGCCAGCAGCAAAGTTTATAGAGGACAGGGGGCAAGTTCACCCCTCCACTTT. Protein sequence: CASSKVYRGQGASSPLHF.

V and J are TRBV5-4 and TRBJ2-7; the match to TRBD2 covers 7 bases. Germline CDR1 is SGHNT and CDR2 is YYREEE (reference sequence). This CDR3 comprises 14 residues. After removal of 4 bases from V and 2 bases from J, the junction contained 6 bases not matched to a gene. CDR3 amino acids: CASSDRDYPYEQYF. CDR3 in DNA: TGTGCCAGCAGCGACCGGGACTACCCCTACGAGCAGTACTTC.

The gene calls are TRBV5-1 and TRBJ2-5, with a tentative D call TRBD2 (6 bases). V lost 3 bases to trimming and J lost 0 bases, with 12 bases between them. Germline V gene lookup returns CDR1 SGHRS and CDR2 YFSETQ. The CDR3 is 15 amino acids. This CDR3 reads CASSSPRRDQETQYF. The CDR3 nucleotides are TGCGCCAGCAGCTCCCCGCGGAGGGACCAAGAGACCCAGTACTTC.

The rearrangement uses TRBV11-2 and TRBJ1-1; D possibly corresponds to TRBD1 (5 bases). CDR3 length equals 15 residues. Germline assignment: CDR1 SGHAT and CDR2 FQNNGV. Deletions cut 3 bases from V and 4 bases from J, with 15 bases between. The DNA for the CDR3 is TGTGCCAGCAGCTTCCAACCCAGGGTTCCCACTGAAGCTTTCTTT. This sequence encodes CASSFQPRVPTEAFF.

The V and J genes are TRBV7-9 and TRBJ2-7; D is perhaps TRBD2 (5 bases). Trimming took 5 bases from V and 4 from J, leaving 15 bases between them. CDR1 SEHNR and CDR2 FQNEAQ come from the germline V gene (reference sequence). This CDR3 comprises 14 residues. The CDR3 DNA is TGTGCCAGCAGCGGAGTCGAGGGCGGGTACGAGCAGTACTTC. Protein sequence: CASSGVEGGYEQYF.

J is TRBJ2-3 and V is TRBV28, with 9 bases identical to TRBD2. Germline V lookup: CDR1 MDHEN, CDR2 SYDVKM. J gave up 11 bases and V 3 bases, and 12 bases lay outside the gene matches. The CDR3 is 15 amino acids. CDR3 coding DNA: TGTGCCAGCAGTTTCGCGGGAGGGATCTCGAGGGGGCAGTATTTT. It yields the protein CASSFAGGISRGQYF.

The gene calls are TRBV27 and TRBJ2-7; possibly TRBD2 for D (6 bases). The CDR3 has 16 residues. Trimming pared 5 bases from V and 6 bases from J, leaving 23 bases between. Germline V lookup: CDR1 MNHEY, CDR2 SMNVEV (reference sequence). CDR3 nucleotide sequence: TGTGCCAGCAGTCCCTGGGAGGTAGCGGAGATGGGCGAGCAGTACTTC. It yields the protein CASSPWEVAEMGEQYF.

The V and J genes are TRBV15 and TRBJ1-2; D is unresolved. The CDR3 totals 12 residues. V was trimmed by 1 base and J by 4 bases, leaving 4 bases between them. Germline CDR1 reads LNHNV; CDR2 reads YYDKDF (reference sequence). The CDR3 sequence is CATSRVGYGYTF. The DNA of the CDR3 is TGTGCCACCAGCAGAGTCGGCTATGGCTACACCTTC.

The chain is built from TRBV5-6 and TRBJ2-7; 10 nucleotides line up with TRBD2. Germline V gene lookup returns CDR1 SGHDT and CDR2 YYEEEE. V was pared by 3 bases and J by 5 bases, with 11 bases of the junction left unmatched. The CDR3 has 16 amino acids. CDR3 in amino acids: CASSSGWLAGDHEQYF. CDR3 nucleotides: TGTGCCAGCAGCTCAGGATGGCTAGCGGGAGACCACGAGCAGTACTTC. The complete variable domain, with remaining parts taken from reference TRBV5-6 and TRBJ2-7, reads DAGVTQSPTHLIKTRGQQVTLRCSPKSGHDTVSWYQQALGQGPQFIFQYYEEEERQRGNFPDRFSGHQFPNYSSELNVNALLLGDSALYLCASSSGWLAGDHEQYFGPGTRLTVT.

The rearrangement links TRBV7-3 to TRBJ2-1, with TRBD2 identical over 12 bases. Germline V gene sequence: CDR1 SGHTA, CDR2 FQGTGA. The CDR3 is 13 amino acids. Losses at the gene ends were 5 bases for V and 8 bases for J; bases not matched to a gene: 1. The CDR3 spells CASSRTSGDEQFF. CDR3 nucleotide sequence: TGTGCCAGCAGCCGGACTAGCGGGGATGAGCAGTTCTTC.

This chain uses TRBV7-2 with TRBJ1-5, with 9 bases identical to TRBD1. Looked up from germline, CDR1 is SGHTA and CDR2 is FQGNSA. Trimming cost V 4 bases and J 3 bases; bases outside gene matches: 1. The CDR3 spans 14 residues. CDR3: CASSSQGANQPQHF. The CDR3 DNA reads TGTGCCAGCAGCTCACAGGGGGCCAATCAGCCCCAGCATTTT. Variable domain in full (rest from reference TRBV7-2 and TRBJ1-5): GAGVSQSPSNKVTEKGKDVELRCDPISGHTALYWYRQSLGQGLEFLIYFQGNSAPDKSGLPSDRFSAERTGGSVSTLTIQRTQQEDSAVYLCASSSQGANQPQHFGDGTRLSIL.

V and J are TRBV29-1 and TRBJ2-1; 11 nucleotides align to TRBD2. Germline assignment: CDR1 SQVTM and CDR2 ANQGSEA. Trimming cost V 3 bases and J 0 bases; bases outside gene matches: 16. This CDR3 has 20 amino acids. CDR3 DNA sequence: TGCAGCGTTGAGGAGATTAGCGGGAGGGCTATTAGTAGCTCCTACAATGAGCAGTTCTTC. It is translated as CSVEEISGRAISSSYNEQFF.

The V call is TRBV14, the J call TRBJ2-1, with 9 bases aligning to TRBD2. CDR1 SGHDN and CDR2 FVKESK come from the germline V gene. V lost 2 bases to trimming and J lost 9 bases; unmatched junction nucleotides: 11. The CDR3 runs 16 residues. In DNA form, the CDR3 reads TGTGCCAGCAGCCAAATAGCGGGAGTTCGAGGTGGTGAGCAGTTCTTC. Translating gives CASSQIAGVRGGEQFF.

For the CDR3, the DNA is TGCAGCGTTGTAAGGGACAGGGCCCCTTTGAACACTGAAGCTTTCTTT. It encodes CSVVRDRAPLNTEAFF. The chain uses TRBV29-1 and TRBJ1-1, with TRBD1 identical over 9 bases. Germline V gene lookup returns CDR1 SQVTM and CDR2 ANQGSEA. The CDR3 sequence is 16 residues long. J gave up 0 bases and V 4 bases, and 9 bases lay outside the gene matches. The whole variable domain, remainder taken from reference TRBV29-1 and TRBJ1-1, is SAVISQKPSRDICQRGTSLTIQCQVDSQVTMMFWYRQQPGQSLTLIATANQGSEATYESGFVIDKFPISRPNLTFSTLTVSNMSPEDSSIYLCSVVRDRAPLNTEAFFGQGTRLTVV.

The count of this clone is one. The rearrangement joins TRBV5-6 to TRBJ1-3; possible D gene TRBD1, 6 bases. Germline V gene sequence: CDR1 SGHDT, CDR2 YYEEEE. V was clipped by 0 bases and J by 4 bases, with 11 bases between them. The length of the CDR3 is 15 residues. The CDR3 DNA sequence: TGTGCCAGCAGCTTGGGGGGGGGCTCCGGAAACACCATATATTTT. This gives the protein CASSLGGGSGNTIYF.

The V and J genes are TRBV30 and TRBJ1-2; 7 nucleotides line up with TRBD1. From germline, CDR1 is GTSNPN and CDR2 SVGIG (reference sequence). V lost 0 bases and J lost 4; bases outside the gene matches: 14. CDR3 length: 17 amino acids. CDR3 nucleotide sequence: TGTGCCTGGAGTGTACTTGGGACAGATCTATCGGGCTATGGCTACACCTTC. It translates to CAWSVLGTDLSGYGYTF.

The DNA of the CDR3 is TGTGCCAGCAGTTACACTAGCGGGGGGGCCTACAATGAGCAGTTCTTC. It is translated as CASSYTSGGAYNEQFF. The chain has TRBV6-5 and TRBJ2-1; 13 bases agree with TRBD2. Germline V gene data show CDR1 as MNHEY and CDR2 as SVGAGI. The V and J ends lost 2 bases and 2 bases, in that order; junction bases with no gene match: 0. The CDR3 consists of 16 residues.

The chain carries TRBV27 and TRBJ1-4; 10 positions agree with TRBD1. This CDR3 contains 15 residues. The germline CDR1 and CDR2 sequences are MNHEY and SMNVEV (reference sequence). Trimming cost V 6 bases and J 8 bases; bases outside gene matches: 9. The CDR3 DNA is TGTGCCAGCAGACCGGGACAGGGGAAGGGAGAAAAACTGTTTTTT. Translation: CASRPGQGKGEKLFF.

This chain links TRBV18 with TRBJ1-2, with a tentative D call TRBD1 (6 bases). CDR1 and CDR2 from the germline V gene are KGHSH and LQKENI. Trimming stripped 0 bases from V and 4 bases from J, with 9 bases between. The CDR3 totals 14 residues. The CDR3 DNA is TGTGCCAGCTCACCACCGTGGGACATCTATGGCTACACCTTC. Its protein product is CASSPPWDIYGYTF.

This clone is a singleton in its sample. In DNA, the CDR3 is TGTGCCAGCAGTGCCGACAGGGGGCATTATGAAAAACTGTTTTTT. Amino acids: CASSADRGHYEKLFF. This sequence joins TRBV6-1 and TRBJ1-4; TRBD1 aligns across 10 bases. Germline assignment: CDR1 MNHNS and CDR2 SASEGT. V gave up 4 bases and J gave up 6 bases; unmatched junction bases: 5. This CDR3 comprises 15 residues.

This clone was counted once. CDR3 amino acids: CATAERRTDTQYF. The CDR3 DNA is TGTGCCACCGCTGAGCGGCGCACAGATACGCAGTATTTT. This chain links TRBV2 with TRBJ2-3, with D possibly being TRBD2 (5 bases). Germline V lookup: CDR1 SNHLY, CDR2 FYNNEI. This CDR3 is built from 13 residues. Trimming took off 10 bases at V and 1 base at J, with 12 bases between the two ends.

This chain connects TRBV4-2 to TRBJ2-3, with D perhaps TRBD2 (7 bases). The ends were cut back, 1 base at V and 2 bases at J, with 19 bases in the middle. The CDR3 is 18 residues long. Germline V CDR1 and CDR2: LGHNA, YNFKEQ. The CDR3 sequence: CASSQGGDGGGPTDTQYF. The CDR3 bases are TGTGCCAGCAGCCAAGGGGGAGATGGGGGGGGGCCCACAGATACGCAGTATTTT.

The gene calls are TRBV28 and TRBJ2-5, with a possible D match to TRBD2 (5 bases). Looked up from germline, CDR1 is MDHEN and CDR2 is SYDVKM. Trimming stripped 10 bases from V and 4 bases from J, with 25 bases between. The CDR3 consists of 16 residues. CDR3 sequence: CATSVPRVEFRETQYF. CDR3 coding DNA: TGTGCCACCTCCGTTCCGAGGGTCGAATTCCGAGAGACCCAGTACTTC.

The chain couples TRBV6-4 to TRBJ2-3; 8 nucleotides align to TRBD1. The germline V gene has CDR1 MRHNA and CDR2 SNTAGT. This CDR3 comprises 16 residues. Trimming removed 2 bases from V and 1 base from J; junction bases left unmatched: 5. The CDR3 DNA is TGTGCCAGCAGTGACGGACAGGGAAAGGGCACAGATACGCAGTATTTT. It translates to CASSDGQGKGTDTQYF.

DNA for the CDR3: TGTGCCAGCAGCGTAGGAGGTGTGGGTATTACTGAAGCTTTCTTT. This sequence encodes CASSVGGVGITEAFF. The V call is TRBV9, the J call TRBJ1-1; D ambiguous. V lost 0 bases to trimming and J lost 5 bases, with 14 bases between them. The germline V gene encodes CDR1 SGDLS and CDR2 YYNGEE. The CDR3 loop spans 15 amino acids. The full variable domain, rest sourced from reference TRBV9 and TRBJ1-1, is DSGVTQTPKHLITATGQRVTLRCSPRSGDLSVYWYQQSLDQGLQFLIQYYNGEERAKGNILERFSAQQFPDLHSELNLSSLELGDSALYFCASSVGGVGITEAFFGQGTRLTVV.

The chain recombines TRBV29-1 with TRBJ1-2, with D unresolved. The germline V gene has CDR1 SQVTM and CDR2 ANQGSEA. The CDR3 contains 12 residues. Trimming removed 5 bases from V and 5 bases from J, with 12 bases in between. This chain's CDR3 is CSVLDSGYGYTF. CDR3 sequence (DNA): TGCAGCGTTTTGGACTCGGGGTATGGCTACACCTTC.

The CDR3 DNA is TGTGCCAGCAGCGGACAAGCGGGGGGGCCTGGGGCCAACGTCCTGACTTTC. The encoded protein is CASSGQAGGPGANVLTF. The chain links TRBV13 to TRBJ2-6; TRBD2 aligns across 10 bases. This CDR3 is 17 amino acids long. CDR1 is PRHDT, CDR2 FYEKMQ, per germline (reference sequence). Trimming took 5 bases from V and 2 from J; bases not matched to a gene: 6.

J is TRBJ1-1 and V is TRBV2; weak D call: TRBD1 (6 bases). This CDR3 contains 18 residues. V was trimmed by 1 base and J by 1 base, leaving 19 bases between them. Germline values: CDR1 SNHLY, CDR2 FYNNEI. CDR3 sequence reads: CASSEVRVRGASNTEAFF. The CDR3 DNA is TGTGCCAGCAGTGAAGTTCGGGTCAGGGGAGCCTCGAACACTGAAGCTTTCTTT.

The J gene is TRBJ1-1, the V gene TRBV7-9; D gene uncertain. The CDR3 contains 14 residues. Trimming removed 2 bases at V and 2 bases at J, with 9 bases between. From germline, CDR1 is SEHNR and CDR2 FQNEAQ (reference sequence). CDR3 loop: CASSLIELNTEAFF. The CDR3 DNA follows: TGTGCCAGCAGCTTAATCGAACTAAACACTGAAGCTTTCTTT.